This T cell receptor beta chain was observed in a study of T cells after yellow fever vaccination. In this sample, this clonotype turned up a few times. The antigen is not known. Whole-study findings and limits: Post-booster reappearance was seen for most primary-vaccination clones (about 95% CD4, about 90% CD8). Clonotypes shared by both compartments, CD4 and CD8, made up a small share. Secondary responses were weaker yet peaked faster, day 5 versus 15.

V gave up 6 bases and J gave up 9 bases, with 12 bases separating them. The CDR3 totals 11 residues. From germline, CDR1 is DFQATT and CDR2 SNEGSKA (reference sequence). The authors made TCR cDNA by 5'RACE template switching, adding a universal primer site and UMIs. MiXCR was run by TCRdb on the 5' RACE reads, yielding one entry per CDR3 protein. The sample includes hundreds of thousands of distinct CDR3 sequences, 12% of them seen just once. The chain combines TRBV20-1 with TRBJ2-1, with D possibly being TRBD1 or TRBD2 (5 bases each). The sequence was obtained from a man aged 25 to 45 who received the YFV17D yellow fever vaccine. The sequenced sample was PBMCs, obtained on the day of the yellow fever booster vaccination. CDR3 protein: CSATRDPEQFF. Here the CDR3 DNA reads TGCAGTGCAACCCGGGACCCTGAGCAGTTCTTC.